This T cell receptor (beta chain) comes out of a study of shared clonotypes between healthy human individuals. Study-wide results and limits: The authors sampled blood alone, and tissue repertoires likely differ. Large depth notwithstanding, sorted-subset sequencing proved incomplete by rarefaction. Naive subsets usually exceeded memory subsets in estimated richness.

Data came from immunoSEQ multiplex PCR; TCRdb stores just in-frame clones and leaves some out. This repertoire shows roughly 2.1 million clones, around 93% found once; its top ten account for about 1.5%. Naive-designated CD8 cells lacked CD45RO, were positively enriched for CCR7, and omitted terminally differentiated effector memory CD45RA+ cells. On this clone: The antigen is not known. Other DNA sequences in this sample translate to the same CDR3.

The sample consisted of naive CD8+ T cells from PBMCs. The receptor's source is a man between 18 and 29 years old in good health. Some clones in this sample may be carry-over from other donors' samples.

CDR3: CASSSRSSYNEQFF. DNA for the CDR3: TGTGCCAGCAGTAGTAGGTCGTCCTACAATGAGCAGTTCTTC. This chain uses TRBV27 with TRBJ2-1; D uncertain. The CDR3 has 14 residues. Trimming stripped 5 bases from V and 1 base from J, with 9 bases between. Germline loops: CDR1 MNHEY, CDR2 SMNVEV (reference sequence).